The 24 T cell receptor beta chains below all came from one sample that was sequenced in a study of breast tumors, draining lymph nodes, adjacent tissues. MiXCR was run by TCRdb on the multiplex PCR reads, yielding one entry per CDR3 protein. The table records about 63,000 distinct CDR3 sequences, approximately 54% of them present only once. Specimen: breast tumor tissue. These receptor sequences come from a female donor with breast cancer. Some clones in this sample may be carry-over from other donors' samples.

The gene calls are TRBV19 and TRBJ2-1; 10 nucleotides agree with TRBD2. Germline CDR1 reads LNHDA; CDR2 reads SQIVND (reference sequence). The trim removed 5 bases at V and 5 bases at J, leaving 6 bases unmatched. The CDR3 consists of 15 residues. In nucleotides, the CDR3 is TGTGCCAGTAGTCCAGGGACTAGCGCCAACAATGAGCAGTTCTTC. It specifies CASSPGTSANNEQFF.

In nucleotides, the CDR3 is TGTGCCAGCAGCCACCAGGGTTCGTATGGCTACACCTTC. Translating it yields CASSHQGSYGYTF. The chain employs TRBV14 and TRBJ1-2; possibly TRBD1 for D (5 bases). This CDR3 spans 13 amino acids. CDR1 is SGHDN and CDR2 is FVKESK in the germline V gene. The V end lost 3 bases, the J end lost 5 bases, and 10 bases lay between the germline ends.

Note on this clonotype: The limits of the CDR3 on the DNA are not certain, so only TCRdb's listed CDR3 is given. The chain couples TRBV2 to TRBJ1-5; the table gives TRBD1 as D, unverified against the DNA. With termini counted, the CDR3 has 23 amino acids. CDR1 is SNHLY, CDR2 FYNNEI, per germline. The CDR3 loop is CASSDRGNYGYTFGSGGDQPQHF.

The genes are TRBV4-1 and TRBJ2-1; D gene uncertain. The CDR3 is 12 amino acids. CDR1 is MGHRA and CDR2 is YSYEKL in the germline V gene. V lost 2 bases and J 7 bases, leaving 6 bases between the germline ends. The CDR3 DNA reads TGCGCCAGCAGCCAAACTCCAAATGAGCAGTTCTTC. Translating gives CASSQTPNEQFF.

V usage is TRBV2 and J usage is TRBJ1-6; TRBD1 might be the D (6 bases). The length of the CDR3 is 14 residues. Trimming left V 6 bases short and J 6 bases short, with 12 bases between. Germline V gene data show CDR1 as SNHLY and CDR2 as FYNNEI. CDR3 residues: CASRKGVPNSPLHF. CDR3 sequence (DNA): TGTGCCAGCAGAAAGGGGGTTCCTAATTCACCCCTCCACTTT.

The chain uses TRBV20-1 and TRBJ1-4, with 10 bases matching TRBD1. The CDR3 consists of 13 residues. Germline values: CDR1 DFQATT, CDR2 SNEGSKA (reference sequence). Unmatched junction bases numbered 4, after V lost 6 bases and J lost 6 bases. The CDR3 here is CSASGTGDEKLFF. CDR3 coding DNA: TGCAGTGCCTCCGGGACAGGGGATGAAAAACTGTTTTTT.

V and J are TRBV5-6 and TRBJ2-2; D unresolved. The CDR3 is 15 residues long. V was cut by 1 base and J by 1 base, with 8 bases left in between. Germline CDR1 reads SGHDT; CDR2 reads YYEEEE. In DNA form, the CDR3 reads TGTGCCAGCAGCTTGATGCCAGGGAACACCGGGGAGCTGTTTTTT. Translated, it gives CASSLMPGNTGELFF. The full variable domain, with the rest looked up from reference TRBV5-6 and TRBJ2-2, is DAGVTQSPTHLIKTRGQQVTLRCSPKSGHDTVSWYQQALGQGPQFIFQYYEEEERQRGNFPDRFSGHQFPNYSSELNVNALLLGDSALYLCASSLMPGNTGELFFGEGSRLTVL.

The chain links TRBV2 to TRBJ2-7; possibly TRBD1 or TRBD2 for D (5 bases each). Germline V gene lookup returns CDR1 SNHLY and CDR2 FYNNEI. Trimming removed 6 bases at V and 2 bases at J, with 14 bases between. This CDR3 spans 14 amino acids. The chain's CDR3 is CASSPGTYAYEQYF. DNA for the CDR3: TGTGCCAGCAGCCCCGGGACGTACGCCTACGAGCAGTACTTC.

By frequency in the sample, this clonotype is medium-sized. The chain employs TRBV7-2 and TRBJ2-3; D may match TRBD1 or TRBD2 (6 bases each). From germline, CDR1 is SGHTA and CDR2 FQGNSA. V lost 1 base, J lost 3 bases, and 14 bases lay in between. This CDR3 spans 16 amino acids. The CDR3 protein is CASSLVNPGATDTQYF. CDR3 DNA: TGTGCCAGCAGCTTAGTAAATCCGGGGGCGACAGATACGCAGTATTTT.

This clonotype was picked up many times. This rearrangement joins TRBV4-2 to TRBJ2-1, with 14 bases identical to TRBD2. J gave up 6 bases and V 4 bases, and 8 bases lay outside the gene matches. Germline V gene data show CDR1 as LGHNA and CDR2 as YNFKEQ. The length of the CDR3 is 17 residues. CDR3 protein: CASSPTSGTSGSNEQFF. In DNA form, the CDR3 reads TGTGCCAGCAGCCCAACCTCCGGGACTAGCGGGAGCAATGAGCAGTTCTTC.

As DNA, the CDR3 is TGCAGTGCTTTGCGGGGTAAAGAGACCCAGTACTTC. It translates to CSALRGKETQYF. The rearrangement joins TRBV20-1 to TRBJ2-5, with a possible D match to TRBD2 (6 bases). The germline V gene has CDR1 DFQATT and CDR2 SNEGSKA (reference sequence). Deletions cut 5 bases from V and 3 bases from J, with 10 bases between. The CDR3 has 12 residues.

The chain uses TRBV9 and TRBJ2-2; perhaps TRBD2 as D (5 bases). CDR1 is SGDLS and CDR2 is YYNGEE in the germline V gene. The CDR3 extends over 13 amino acids. With 0 bases removed from V and 8 bases from J, the gap between germline ends came to 8 bases. Written as DNA, the CDR3 is TGTGCCAGCAGCGTAGGGGGAGCGGGGGAGCTGTTTTTT. Protein: CASSVGGAGELFF. The full variable domain, its missing parts supplied by reference TRBV9 and TRBJ2-2, is DSGVTQTPKHLITATGQRVTLRCSPRSGDLSVYWYQQSLDQGLQFLIQYYNGEERAKGNILERFSAQQFPDLHSELNLSSLELGDSALYFCASSVGGAGELFFGEGSRLTVL.

The chain joins TRBV20-1 to TRBJ2-2, with 10 bases lining up with TRBD1. The ends lost 7 bases at V and 6 bases at J; junction bases unmatched: 8. CDR3 size: 14 residues. CDR1 and CDR2 from the germline V gene are DFQATT and SNEGSKA (reference sequence). The CDR3 loop reads CSGRGDRGAGELFF. Written as DNA, the CDR3 is TGCAGTGGCAGGGGGGACAGGGGCGCCGGGGAGCTGTTTTTT.

This clonotype is classed as medium-sized. The CDR3 DNA follows: TGCGCCAGCAGCCCCCCTACGGGGACAGATACGCAGTATTTT. It encodes CASSPPTGTDTQYF. The chain couples TRBV5-1 to TRBJ2-3; D might be TRBD2 (5 bases). V was trimmed by 4 bases and J by 3 bases, leaving 12 bases between them. The CDR3 is made up of 14 amino acids. Germline CDR1 reads SGHRS; CDR2 reads YFSETQ.

The chain couples TRBV7-3 to TRBJ2-3, with D possibly TRBD1 on 5 matching bases. Trimming pared 3 bases from V and 4 bases from J, leaving 8 bases between. The germline V gene has CDR1 SGHTA and CDR2 FQGTGA. CDR3 size: 13 residues. The CDR3 sequence is CASSFSGSDTQYF. The CDR3 coding sequence is TGTGCCAGCAGCTTTTCAGGGTCAGATACGCAGTATTTT.

The CDR3 protein is CASSASGGPSNSSYEQYF. DNA for the CDR3: TGTGCCAGCTCCGCTAGCGGGGGGCCCTCTAATTCCTCCTACGAGCAGTACTTC. The chain employs TRBV7-6 and TRBJ2-7, with 11 bases aligning to TRBD2. The CDR3 runs to 18 residues. The trim removed 8 bases at V and 0 bases at J, leaving 15 bases unmatched. CDR1 is SGHVS, CDR2 FNYEAQ, per germline.

This clonotype was observed many times. A much bigger clone sits one base away, suggesting this may be a read error. CDR3 region: CSADRDRSSSEQYF. The CDR3 nucleotides are TGCAGTGCCGACCGGGACAGGAGCTCCTCCGAGCAGTACTTC. The rearrangement links TRBV20-1 to TRBJ2-7; 8 bases are a match to TRBD1. Germline loops: CDR1 DFQATT, CDR2 SNEGSKA (reference sequence). This CDR3 contains 14 residues.

The chain carries TRBV7-9 and TRBJ1-2; D unclear. In germline, CDR1 is SEHNR, CDR2 FQNEAQ (reference sequence). Trimming pared 5 bases from V and 5 bases from J, leaving 12 bases between. This CDR3 region has 13 residues. The CDR3 protein is CASSRQEKYGYTF. In DNA form, the CDR3 reads TGTGCCAGCAGCCGACAAGAGAAGTATGGCTACACCTTC. Using reference TRBV7-9 and TRBJ1-2 for the parts outside the CDR3, the full variable domain is DTGVSQNPRHKITKRGQNVTFRCDPISEHNRLYWYRQTLGQGPEFLTYFQNEAQLEKSRLLSDRFSAERPKGSFSTLEIQRTEQGDSAMYLCASSRQEKYGYTFGSGTRLTVV.

The chain is built from TRBV20-1 and TRBJ2-1; D call uncertain. Germline loops: CDR1 DFQATT, CDR2 SNEGSKA (reference sequence). CDR3 length equals 14 residues. V was trimmed by 1 base and J by 1 base, leaving 8 bases between them. CDR3 sequence reads: CSARATGSYNEQFF. Written as DNA, the CDR3 is TGCAGTGCTAGAGCAACCGGGTCCTACAATGAGCAGTTCTTC.

This clonotype was seen many times. The rearrangement uses TRBV5-1 and TRBJ1-5; D gene unclear. In germline, CDR1 is SGHRS, CDR2 YFSETQ. The germline V and J ends were trimmed by 0 bases and 1 base, with 8 bases remaining between them. CDR3 length: 15 amino acids. CDR3 region: CASSLDGQSNQPQHF. For the CDR3, the DNA is TGCGCCAGCAGCTTGGACGGGCAGAGCAATCAGCCCCAGCATTTT.

V and J are TRBV20-1 and TRBJ2-5, with D tentatively TRBD1 or TRBD2 (5 bases each). This CDR3 region has 17 residues. The germline V gene has CDR1 DFQATT and CDR2 SNEGSKA (reference sequence). Trimming took 2 bases from V and 3 from J, leaving 22 bases between them. CDR3 region: CSARLWDGAGTEETQYF. Here the CDR3 DNA reads TGCAGTGCTAGACTGTGGGACGGTGCAGGTACGGAAGAGACCCAGTACTTC.

The chain has TRBV18 and TRBJ2-5; D is undetermined. Deletions cut 3 bases from V and 2 bases from J, with 4 bases between. The CDR3 runs to 12 residues. CDR1 is KGHSH, CDR2 LQKENI, per germline. The CDR3 reads CASSPQQETQYF. Here the CDR3 DNA reads TGTGCCAGCTCACCCCAACAAGAGACCCAGTACTTC. Full variable domain (outside the CDR3, taken from reference TRBV18 and TRBJ2-5): NAGVMQNPRHLVRRRGQEARLRCSPMKGHSHVYWYRQLPEEGLKFMVYLQKENIIDESGMPKERFSAEFPKEGPSILRIQQVVRGDSAAYFCASSPQQETQYFGPGTRLLVL.

This clonotype has only a few counts. This may be a read error, as it is one base from a much larger clone. The chain employs TRBV5-5 and TRBJ1-6; tentative D call: TRBD1 (5 bases). Trimming pared 0 bases from V and 8 bases from J, leaving 12 bases between. Germline CDR1 and CDR2: SGHKS and YYEKEE (reference sequence). The CDR3 is 15 residues long. The CDR3 DNA reads as TGTGCCAGCAGCTTGGGAGGGGCCTCGTATTCACCCCTCCACTTT. It encodes CASSLGGASYSPLHF.

This sequence joins TRBV20-1 and TRBJ2-1, with 11 bases matching TRBD2. The germline V gene has CDR1 DFQATT and CDR2 SNEGSKA (reference sequence). CDR3 length equals 13 residues. V shed 8 bases, J shed 3 bases, and the junction held 3 bases outside the gene matches. The CDR3, as DNA: TGCAGTTTACTAGCGGGGGACTACAATGAGCAGTTCTTC. Its protein is CSLLAGDYNEQFF.